This T cell receptor beta chain was found in a study of shared clonotypes between healthy human individuals. The wider study: Each donor's CD8 memory used one plate, CD8 naive two, each CD4 subset three.

With regard to this clone: Its specificity is unknown.

Only in-frame clones appear in the TCRdb table, and some are missing; sequencing was by immunoSEQ multiplex PCR. The profile shows hundreds of thousands of clones, 85% to 95% of them singletons. Findings and caveats of the study: Compared with memory subsets, naive subsets generally had larger estimated richness. Among donors, clonotype sharing was expected to be affected by sequencing depth.

Positive CCR7 selection of CD45RO-negative cells yielded the naive CD8 cells, and terminally differentiated effector memory CD45RA+ cells were excluded. The healthy adult donors were HIV-negative and reported no recent acute infections or vaccinations. Trimming shortened V by 6 bases and J by 10 bases, and 15 bases separated the two germline ends. Germline lookup yields CDR1 GTSNPN and CDR2 SVGIG (reference sequence). The CDR3 loop spans 11 amino acids. The receptor's source is a woman in her twenties or thirties in good health. The specimen sequenced was naive CD8+ T cells sorted from blood. This sequence joins TRBV30 and TRBJ1-1; D gene unclear. The CDR3 sequence: CACQYGEGAFF. The CDR3 region has the DNA TGTGCCTGCCAGTACGGGGAAGGAGCTTTCTTT.